This entry describes one T cell receptor beta chain. Its specificity is not known. Vbeta (60) and Jbeta (13) primers were used in the PCR. TCRdb's table, derived via immunoSEQ multiplex PCR, lists solely in-frame clones and lacks some. The sample yields some 170,000 clones, around four fifths seen once. These data are taken from a study of cytomegalovirus exposure and HLA in healthy donors. The CDR3 sequence is 15 residues long. V gave up 4 bases and J gave up 8 bases, with 20 bases separating them. Germline assignment: CDR1 LNHNV and CDR2 YYDKDF (reference sequence). Study outcomes and limitations: There was a cluster of highly shared sequence variants that was likely a sequencing artifact. A later analysis found that most CMV-associated TCR beta chains appeared HLA-restricted.

The clonotype originates from a man aged 18-30 years in good health and CMV-seropositive. Material for sequencing was PBMCs. The V gene is TRBV15, the J gene TRBJ1-2; D might be TRBD1 (6 bases). CDR3 region: CATSIERQDLWGYTF. The CDR3 DNA sequence: TGTGCCACCAGCATAGAGAGACAGGATTTATGGGGCTACACCTTC.